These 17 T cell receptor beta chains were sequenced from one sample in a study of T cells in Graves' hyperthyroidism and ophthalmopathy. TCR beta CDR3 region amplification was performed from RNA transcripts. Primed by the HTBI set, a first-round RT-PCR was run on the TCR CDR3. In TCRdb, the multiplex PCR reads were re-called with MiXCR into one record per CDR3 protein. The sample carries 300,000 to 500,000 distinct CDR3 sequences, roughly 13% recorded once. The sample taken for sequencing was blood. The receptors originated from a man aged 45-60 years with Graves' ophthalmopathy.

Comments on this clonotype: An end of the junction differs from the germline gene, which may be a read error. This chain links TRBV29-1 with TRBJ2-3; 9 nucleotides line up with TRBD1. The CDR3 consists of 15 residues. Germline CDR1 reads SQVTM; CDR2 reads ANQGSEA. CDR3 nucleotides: TGCATCGTTGGGACAGGGACTACTAGCACAGATACGCAGTATTTT. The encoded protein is CIVGTGTTSTDTQYF.

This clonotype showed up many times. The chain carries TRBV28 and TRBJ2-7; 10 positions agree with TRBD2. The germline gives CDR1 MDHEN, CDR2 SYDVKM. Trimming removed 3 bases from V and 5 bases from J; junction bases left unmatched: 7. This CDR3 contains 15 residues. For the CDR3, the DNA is TGTGCCAGCAGTTTCGTCCTAGCGGGAGACCACGAGCAGTACTTC. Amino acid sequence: CASSFVLAGDHEQYF.

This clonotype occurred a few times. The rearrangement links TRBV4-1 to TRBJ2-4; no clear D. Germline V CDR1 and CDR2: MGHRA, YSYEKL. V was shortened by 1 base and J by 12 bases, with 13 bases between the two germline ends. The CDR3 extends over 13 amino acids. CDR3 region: CASSQAGGWGQYF. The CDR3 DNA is TGCGCCAGCAGCCAAGCTGGCGGTTGGGGTCAGTACTTC.

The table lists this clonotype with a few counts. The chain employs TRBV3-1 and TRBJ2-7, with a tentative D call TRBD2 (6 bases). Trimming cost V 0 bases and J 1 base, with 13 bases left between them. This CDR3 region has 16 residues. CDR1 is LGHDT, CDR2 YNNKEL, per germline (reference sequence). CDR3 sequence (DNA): TGTGCCAGCAGCCAAGATGTCGGGAGTAGATCCTACGAGCAGTACTTC. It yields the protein CASSQDVGSRSYEQYF.

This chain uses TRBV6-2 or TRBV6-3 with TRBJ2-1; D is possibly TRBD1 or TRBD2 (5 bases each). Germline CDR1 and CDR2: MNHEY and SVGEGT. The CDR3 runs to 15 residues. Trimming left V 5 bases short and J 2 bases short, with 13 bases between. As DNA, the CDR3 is TGTGCCAGCAGTCCTACAGGAGGCCCCTACAATGAGCAGTTCTTC. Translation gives CASSPTGGPYNEQFF.

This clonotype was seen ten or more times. The CDR3 region is CSAREDQYQPQHF. CDR3 DNA: TGCAGTGCTAGGGAGGACCAATATCAGCCCCAGCATTTT. The chain is built from TRBV20-1 and TRBJ1-5; D call uncertain. The length of the CDR3 is 13 residues. V gave up 3 bases and J gave up 5 bases, with 11 bases separating them. Germline V CDR1 and CDR2: DFQATT, SNEGSKA (reference sequence).

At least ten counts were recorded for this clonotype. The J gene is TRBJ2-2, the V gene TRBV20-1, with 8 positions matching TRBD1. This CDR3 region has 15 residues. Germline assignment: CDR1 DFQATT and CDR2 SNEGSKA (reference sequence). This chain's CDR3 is CSHRTGLGDTGELFF. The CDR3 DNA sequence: TGCAGCCATAGGACAGGGTTGGGGGACACCGGGGAGCTGTTTTTT.

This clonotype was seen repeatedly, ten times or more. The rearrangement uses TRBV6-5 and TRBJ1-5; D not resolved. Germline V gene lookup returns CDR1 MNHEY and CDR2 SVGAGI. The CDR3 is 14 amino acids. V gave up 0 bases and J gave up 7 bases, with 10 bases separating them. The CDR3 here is CASSYSRGWQPQHF. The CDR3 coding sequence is TGTGCCAGCAGTTACTCCCGGGGTTGGCAGCCCCAGCATTTT.

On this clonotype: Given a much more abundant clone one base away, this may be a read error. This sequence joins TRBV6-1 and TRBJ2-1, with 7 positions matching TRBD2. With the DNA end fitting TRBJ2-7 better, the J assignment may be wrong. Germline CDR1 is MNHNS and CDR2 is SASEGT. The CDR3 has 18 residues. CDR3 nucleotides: TGTGCCAGCAGTGAGTTGGTCAGGGAGGGGTATTTAGACAATGAGCAGTACTTC. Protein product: CASSELVREGYLDNEQYF.

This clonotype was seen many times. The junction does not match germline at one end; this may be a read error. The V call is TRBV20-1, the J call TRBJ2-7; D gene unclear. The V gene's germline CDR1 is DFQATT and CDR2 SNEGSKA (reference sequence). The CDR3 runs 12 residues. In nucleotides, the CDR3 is TGCAGTGCTAGAGCCGTCTCCCACGAGCAGTACTTC. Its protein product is CSARAVSHEQYF.

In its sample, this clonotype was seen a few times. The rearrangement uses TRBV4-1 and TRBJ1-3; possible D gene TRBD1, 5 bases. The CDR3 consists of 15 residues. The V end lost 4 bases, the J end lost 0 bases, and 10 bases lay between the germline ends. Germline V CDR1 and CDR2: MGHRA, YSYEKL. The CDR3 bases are TGCGCCAGCAGCCGAGGGACGGCCTCTGGAAACACCATATATTTT. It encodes CASSRGTASGNTIYF.

The CDR3 sequence is CSVEGLAGGPQETQYF. The CDR3, as DNA: TGCAGCGTTGAAGGACTAGCGGGAGGGCCCCAAGAGACCCAGTACTTC. The gene calls are TRBV29-1 and TRBJ2-5; TRBD2 aligns across 14 bases. The CDR3 has 16 residues. V shed 1 base and J 1 base; nucleotides not matched to a gene: 2. Germline CDR1 is SQVTM and CDR2 is ANQGSEA. The whole variable domain, remainder taken from reference TRBV29-1 and TRBJ2-5, is SAVISQKPSRDICQRGTSLTIQCQVDSQVTMMFWYRQQPGQSLTLIATANQGSEATYESGFVIDKFPISRPNLTFSTLTVSNMSPEDSSIYLCSVEGLAGGPQETQYFGPGTRLLVL.

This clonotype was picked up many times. CDR3 in DNA: TGTGCCACCCAGGCAGGGGGAGAGACCCAGTACTTC. Its protein product is CATQAGGETQYF. The chain links TRBV6-1 to TRBJ2-5; 7 nucleotides line up with TRBD1. The CDR3 contains 12 residues. The V segment lost 10 bases and the J segment 4 bases; nucleotides outside the gene matches: 6. Germline V gene data show CDR1 as MNHNS and CDR2 as SASEGT.

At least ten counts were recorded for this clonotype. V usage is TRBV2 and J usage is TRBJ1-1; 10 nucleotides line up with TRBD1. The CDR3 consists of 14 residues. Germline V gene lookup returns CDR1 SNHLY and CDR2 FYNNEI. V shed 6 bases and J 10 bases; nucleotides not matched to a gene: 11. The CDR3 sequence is CASSVEGQGIGAFF. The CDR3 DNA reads TGTGCCAGCAGCGTAGAGGGACAGGGGATCGGAGCTTTCTTT.

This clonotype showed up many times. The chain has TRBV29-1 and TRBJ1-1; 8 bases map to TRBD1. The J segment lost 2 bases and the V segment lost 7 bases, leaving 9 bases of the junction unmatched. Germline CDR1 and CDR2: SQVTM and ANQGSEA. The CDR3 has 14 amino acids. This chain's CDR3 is CSALSDRVNTEAFF. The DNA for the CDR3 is TGCAGCGCCCTTTCGGACAGGGTAAACACTGAAGCTTTCTTT.

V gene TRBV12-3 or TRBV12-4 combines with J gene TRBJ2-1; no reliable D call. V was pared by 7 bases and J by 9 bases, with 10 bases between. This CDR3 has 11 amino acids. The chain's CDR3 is CASTLGREQFF. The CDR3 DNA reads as TGTGCCAGCACCCTCGGTCGTGAGCAGTTCTTC.

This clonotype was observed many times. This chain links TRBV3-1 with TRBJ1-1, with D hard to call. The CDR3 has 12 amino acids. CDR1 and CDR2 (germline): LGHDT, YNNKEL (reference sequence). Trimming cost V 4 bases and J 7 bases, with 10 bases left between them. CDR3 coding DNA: TGTGCCAGCAGCCGCTTTCAGAATGAAGCTTTCTTT. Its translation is CASSRFQNEAFF.